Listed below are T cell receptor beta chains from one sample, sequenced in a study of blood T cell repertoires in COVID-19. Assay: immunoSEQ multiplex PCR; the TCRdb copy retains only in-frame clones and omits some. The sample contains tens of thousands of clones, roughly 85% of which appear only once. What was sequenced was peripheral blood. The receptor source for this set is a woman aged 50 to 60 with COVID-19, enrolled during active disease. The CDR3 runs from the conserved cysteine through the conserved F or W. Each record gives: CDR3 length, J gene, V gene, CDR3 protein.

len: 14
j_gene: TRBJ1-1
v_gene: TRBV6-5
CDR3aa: CASSLFGGNTEAFF

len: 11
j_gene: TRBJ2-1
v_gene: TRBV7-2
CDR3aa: CASSRYNEQFF

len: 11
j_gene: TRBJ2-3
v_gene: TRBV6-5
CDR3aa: CASSNTDTQYF

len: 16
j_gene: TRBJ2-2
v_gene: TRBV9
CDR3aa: CASSLAGGPGTGELFF

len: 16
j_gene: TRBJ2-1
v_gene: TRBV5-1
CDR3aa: CASSLELAATYNEQFF

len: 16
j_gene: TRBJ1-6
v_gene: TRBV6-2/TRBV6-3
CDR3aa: CASSTPRTGANSPLHF

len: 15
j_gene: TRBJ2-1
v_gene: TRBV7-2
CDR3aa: CASSLGSLGSYEQFF

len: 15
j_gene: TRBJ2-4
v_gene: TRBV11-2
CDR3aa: CASSSERGPKNIQYF

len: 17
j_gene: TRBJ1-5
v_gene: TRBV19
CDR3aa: CASSIDWGRGPYQPQHF

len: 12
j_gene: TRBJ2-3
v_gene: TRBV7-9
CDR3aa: CASTLREDTQYF

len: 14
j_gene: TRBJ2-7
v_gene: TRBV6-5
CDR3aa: CASSSGGQGAEQYF

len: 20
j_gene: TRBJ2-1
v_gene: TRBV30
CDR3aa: CAWSVRASGWVGVSYNEQFF

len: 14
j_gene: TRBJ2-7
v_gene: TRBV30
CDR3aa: CAWRTRGQSYEQYF

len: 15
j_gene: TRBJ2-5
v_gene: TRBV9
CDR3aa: CASNVAGGPSETQYF

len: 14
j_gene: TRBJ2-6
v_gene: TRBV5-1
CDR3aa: CASSTGNGANVLTF

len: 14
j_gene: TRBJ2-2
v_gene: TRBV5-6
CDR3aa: CASSVGQATGELFF

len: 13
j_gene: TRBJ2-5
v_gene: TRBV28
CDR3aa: CASNDRGQETQYF

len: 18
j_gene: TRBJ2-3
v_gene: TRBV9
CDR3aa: CASSPHLLAEPLPDTQYF

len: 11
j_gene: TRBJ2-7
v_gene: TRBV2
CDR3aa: CATGGGYEQYF

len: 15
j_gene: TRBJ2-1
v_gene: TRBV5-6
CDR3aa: CASSFNPSSYNEQFF

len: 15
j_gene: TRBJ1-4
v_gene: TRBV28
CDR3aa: CASSPAGRGDEKLFF

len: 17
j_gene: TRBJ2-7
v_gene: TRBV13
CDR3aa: CASSPAWAASGAYEQYF

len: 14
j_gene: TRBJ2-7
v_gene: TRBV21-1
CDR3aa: CASGALAGGDEQYF

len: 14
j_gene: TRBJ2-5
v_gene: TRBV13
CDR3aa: CASSLWTTQETQYF

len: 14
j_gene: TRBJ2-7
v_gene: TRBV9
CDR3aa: CASSVTSGRGEQYF

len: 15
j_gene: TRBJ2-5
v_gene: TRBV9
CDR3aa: CASSATSGPRETQYF

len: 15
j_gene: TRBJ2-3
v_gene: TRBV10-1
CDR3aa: CASSEFLGESDTQYF

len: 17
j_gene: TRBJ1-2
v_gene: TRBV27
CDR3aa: CASSLRSEWRMAYGYTF

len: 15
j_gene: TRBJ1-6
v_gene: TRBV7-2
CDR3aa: CASSSSGGQDSPLHF

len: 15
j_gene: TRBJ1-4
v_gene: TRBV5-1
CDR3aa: CASSARTGGQEKLFF

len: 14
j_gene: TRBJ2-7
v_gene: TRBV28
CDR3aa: CASSAPTRPGEQYF

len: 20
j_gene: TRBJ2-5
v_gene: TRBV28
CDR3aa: CASSDLAIRTGLSGQETQYF

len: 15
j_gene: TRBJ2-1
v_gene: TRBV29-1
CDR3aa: CSVGRTSGSHNEQFF

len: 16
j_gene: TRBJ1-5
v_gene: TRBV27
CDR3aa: CASSLQGQGSNQPQHF

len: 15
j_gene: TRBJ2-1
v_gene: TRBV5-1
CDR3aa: CASSFGGRAYNEQFF

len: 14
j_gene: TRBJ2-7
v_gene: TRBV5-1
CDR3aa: CASSQSALTYEQYF

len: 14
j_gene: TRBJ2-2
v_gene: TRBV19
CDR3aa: CASSISGGTGELFF

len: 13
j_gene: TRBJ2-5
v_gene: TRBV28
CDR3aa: CASSVGTSRTQYF

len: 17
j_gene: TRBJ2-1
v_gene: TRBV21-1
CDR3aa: CASSPTVWDRIYNEQFF

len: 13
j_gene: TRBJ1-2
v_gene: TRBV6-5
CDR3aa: CASTPDQFYGYTF

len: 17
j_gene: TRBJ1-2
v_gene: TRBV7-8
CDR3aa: CASSPSTSRVASYGYTF

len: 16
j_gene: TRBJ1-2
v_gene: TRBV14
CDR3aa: CASSQVWGGTGSGYTF

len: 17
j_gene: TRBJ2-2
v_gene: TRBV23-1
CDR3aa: CASSLSTQGADTGELFF

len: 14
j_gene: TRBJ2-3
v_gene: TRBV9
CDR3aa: CASSVAGTSDTQYF

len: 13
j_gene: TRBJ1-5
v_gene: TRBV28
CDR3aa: CASSSQARQPQHF

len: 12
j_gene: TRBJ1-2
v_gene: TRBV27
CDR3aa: CASGSGGNGYTF

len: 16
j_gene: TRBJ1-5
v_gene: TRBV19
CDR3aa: CASSMGTGRVNQPQHF

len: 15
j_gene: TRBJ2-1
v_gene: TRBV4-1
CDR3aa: CASSQDDGGGSEQFF

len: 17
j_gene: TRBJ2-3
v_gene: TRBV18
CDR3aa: CASSATRVAESTDTQYF

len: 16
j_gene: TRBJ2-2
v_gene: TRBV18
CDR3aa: CASSPPHVGVSGELFF

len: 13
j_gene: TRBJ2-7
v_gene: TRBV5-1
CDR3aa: CASSLAGTYEQYF

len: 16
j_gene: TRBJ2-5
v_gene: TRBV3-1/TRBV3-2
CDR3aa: CASSQDRTSGHETQYF

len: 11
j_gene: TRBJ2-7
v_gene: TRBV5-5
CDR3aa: CASGRTYEQYF

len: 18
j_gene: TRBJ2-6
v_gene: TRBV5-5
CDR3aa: CASSLEIAGGTGANVLTF

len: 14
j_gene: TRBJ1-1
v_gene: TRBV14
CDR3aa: CATKSGGQGTEAFF